Below are 20 T cell receptor beta chains sequenced from a single sample in a study of T cells in localized non-small cell lung cancer. Clones were sequenced by immunoSEQ multiplex PCR, and TCRdb holds only the in-frame ones, with some missing. The table includes 75,000 to 95,000 clones, around three quarters detected once. Sequenced material: PBMCs, taken before any cancer treatment. These receptors all stem from a man aged 35 to 69 with stage II squamous cell lung carcinoma.

This clone was found once. The V and J genes are TRBV4-1 and TRBJ2-7; maybe TRBD1 (6 bases). This CDR3 has 15 amino acids. Germline-derived CDR1 and CDR2 are MGHRA and YSYEKL. Trimming took off 2 bases at V and 2 bases at J, with 13 bases between the two ends. In DNA, the CDR3 is TGCGCCAGCAGCCAAAGGAAGGGGGAAACCTACGAGCAGTACTTC. Translation gives CASSQRKGETYEQYF.

The rearrangement links TRBV27 to TRBJ1-2, with D possibly matching TRBD1 (6 bases). The CDR3 runs to 16 residues. CDR1 MNHEY and CDR2 SMNVEV come from the germline V gene (reference sequence). V was clipped by 6 bases and J by 3 bases, with 20 bases between them. CDR3 sequence reads: CASSPGTLLNHYGYTF. The CDR3 DNA follows: TGTGCCAGCAGCCCCGGGACACTATTGAATCACTATGGCTACACCTTC.

The chain links TRBV9 to TRBJ1-6; 7 bases map to TRBD1. Germline loops: CDR1 SGDLS, CDR2 YYNGEE. The CDR3 consists of 14 residues. Trimming at V came to 4 bases and at J to 9 bases, leaving 7 bases not matched to a gene. As DNA, the CDR3 is TGTGCCAGCAGCTCGAGGACAGGAGGTTCACCCCTCCACTTT. It is translated as CASSSRTGGSPLHF.

This chain links TRBV5-1 with TRBJ2-3; weak D call: TRBD2 (5 bases). The V gene's germline CDR1 is SGHRS and CDR2 YFSETQ. The CDR3 length is 12 residues. Trimming stripped 4 bases from V and 10 bases from J, with 13 bases between. The CDR3 loop is CASSHPSEAQYF. DNA for the CDR3: TGCGCCAGCAGCCACCCCTCGGAGGCGCAGTATTTT.

This chain uses TRBV5-8 with TRBJ2-3; no definite D call. The germline V gene has CDR1 SGHTS and CDR2 YDEGEE. Trimming took off 0 bases at V and 2 bases at J, with 7 bases between the two ends. The CDR3 runs 14 residues. The CDR3 coding sequence is TGTGCCAGCAGCTTGGAGACCTACACAGATACGCAGTATTTT. It codes for CASSLETYTDTQYF.

The chain carries TRBV28 and TRBJ1-4; 7 positions agree with TRBD1. J lost 2 bases, V lost 6 bases, and 6 bases had no gene match. CDR1 is MDHEN and CDR2 is SYDVKM in the germline V gene. The CDR3 spans 15 residues. The CDR3 protein is CASSPPGQTNEKLFF. The CDR3 DNA follows: TGTGCCAGCAGCCCTCCGGGACAGACTAATGAAAAACTGTTTTTT.

This rearrangement joins TRBV19 to TRBJ2-2; tentatively, D is TRBD1 (6 bases). The germline gives CDR1 LNHDA, CDR2 SQIVND (reference sequence). V was trimmed by 7 bases and J by 5 bases, leaving 17 bases between them. The CDR3 has 15 amino acids. The CDR3 region is CASTLRGVGTGELFF. In DNA form, the CDR3 reads TGTGCCAGTACCCTCAGGGGAGTAGGGACCGGGGAGCTGTTTTTT.

The chain has TRBV6-1 and TRBJ2-3; D remains ambiguous. CDR3 length equals 13 residues. The germline CDR1 and CDR2 sequences are MNHNS and SASEGT. The V end lost 1 base, the J end lost 11 bases, and 13 bases lay between the germline ends. CDR3 sequence (DNA): TGTGCCAGCAGTGAAGGGGTAGCCCAAGGGCAGTATTTT. Amino acid sequence: CASSEGVAQGQYF.

The gene calls are TRBV2 and TRBJ2-7; D uncertain. Trimming removed 3 bases from V and 6 bases from J, with 6 bases in between. Germline V gene lookup returns CDR1 SNHLY and CDR2 FYNNEI. This CDR3 comprises 11 residues. DNA of the CDR3: TGTGCCAGCAGTGACAGTCGCGAGCAGTACTTC. It yields the protein CASSDSREQYF. The whole variable domain, remainder taken from reference TRBV2 and TRBJ2-7, is EPEVTQTPSHQVTQMGQEVILRCVPISNHLYFYWYRQILGQKVEFLVSFYNNEISEKSEIFDDQFSVERPDGSNFTLKIRSTKLEDSAMYFCASSDSREQYFGPGTRLTVT.

This chain links TRBV28 with TRBJ1-3; 7 nucleotides align to TRBD1. V dropped 5 bases and J dropped 0; count of bases not matched to a gene: 13. The germline gives CDR1 MDHEN, CDR2 SYDVKM. The CDR3 consists of 18 residues. The CDR3 nucleotides are TGTGCCAGCAGTCCGACAGGACTACAGGGGCTCTCTGGAAACACCATATATTTT. Amino acid sequence: CASSPTGLQGLSGNTIYF.

The CDR3 protein is CATALTAKNIQYF. The CDR3, as DNA: TGTGCCACCGCGCTCACAGCCAAAAACATTCAGTACTTC. This chain links TRBV27 with TRBJ2-4; D is unresolved. V was cut by 10 bases and J by 0 bases, with 10 bases left in between. Germline loops: CDR1 MNHEY, CDR2 SMNVEV (reference sequence). The CDR3 covers 13 residues.

The V call is TRBV19, the J call TRBJ2-1; no reliable D call. Germline V CDR1 and CDR2: LNHDA, SQIVND (reference sequence). The CDR3 covers 11 residues. Trimming shortened V by 5 bases and J by 6 bases, and 5 bases separated the two germline ends. The CDR3 here is CASSLTNEQFF. The CDR3 region has the DNA TGTGCCAGTAGTCTAACCAATGAGCAGTTCTTC.

The rearrangement uses TRBV19 and TRBJ1-5, with no clear D. CDR3 size: 12 residues. The germline V gene has CDR1 LNHDA and CDR2 SQIVND (reference sequence). The germline V and J ends were trimmed by 8 bases and 10 bases, with 15 bases remaining between them. CDR3 amino acids: CASCEVGGPQHF. CDR3 coding DNA: TGTGCCAGTTGTGAGGTCGGTGGACCCCAGCATTTT.

The J gene is TRBJ1-2, the V gene TRBV19; D not resolved. Trimming cost V 7 bases and J 3 bases, with 12 bases left between them. The germline CDR1 and CDR2 sequences are LNHDA and SQIVND (reference sequence). This CDR3 comprises 13 residues. CDR3 loop: CASTVRLHYGYTF. CDR3 bases: TGTGCCAGTACCGTGAGGCTCCACTATGGCTACACCTTC.

This rearrangement joins TRBV5-6 to TRBJ2-5; unclear D gene. Germline CDR1 and CDR2: SGHDT and YYEEEE. V was trimmed by 0 bases and J by 5 bases, leaving 11 bases between them. This CDR3 is 14 amino acids long. The DNA of the CDR3 is TGTGCCAGCAGCTTGGTGGGAAATCCGGAGACCCAGTACTTC. This translates into CASSLVGNPETQYF.

The V gene is TRBV28, the J gene TRBJ2-1, with unresolved D. This CDR3 is 13 amino acids long. CDR1 MDHEN and CDR2 SYDVKM come from the germline V gene. Trimming cost V 7 bases and J 0 bases, with 7 bases left between them. The DNA of the CDR3 is TGTGCCAGCAATTCCGCCTCCTACAATGAGCAGTTCTTC. Translation gives CASNSASYNEQFF.

The chain couples TRBV5-4 to TRBJ2-7, with 9 bases identical to TRBD2. Germline V gene lookup returns CDR1 SGHNT and CDR2 YYREEE (reference sequence). V shed 0 bases and J 7 bases; nucleotides not matched to a gene: 8. This CDR3 spans 15 amino acids. The CDR3 nucleotides are TGTGCCAGCAGCTTGGTAGCGGGAGAGACGGGAGAGCAGTACTTC. This gives the protein CASSLVAGETGEQYF. Using reference TRBV5-4 and TRBJ2-7 for the parts outside the CDR3, the full variable domain is ETGVTQSPTHLIKTRGQQVTLRCSSQSGHNTVSWYQQALGQGPQFIFQYYREEENGRGNFPPRFSGLQFPNYSSELNVNALELDDSALYLCASSLVAGETGEQYFGPGTRLTVT.

The table lists this clone with a count of one. The V call is TRBV29-1, the J call TRBJ2-5; possible D gene TRBD2, 6 bases. This CDR3 spans 13 amino acids. Trimming took off 7 bases at V and 2 bases at J, with 14 bases between the two ends. CDR1 and CDR2 (germline): SQVTM, ANQGSEA. CDR3 in amino acids: CSGWDWNQETQYF. The CDR3 nucleotides read TGCAGCGGATGGGACTGGAATCAAGAGACCCAGTACTTC.

The chain links TRBV6-5 to TRBJ2-2; TRBD1 matches at 9 bases. The germline V gene has CDR1 MNHEY and CDR2 SVGAGI. This CDR3 spans 15 amino acids. V lost 6 bases and J lost 6; bases outside the gene matches: 8. The CDR3 sequence is CASRVDRGKAGELFF. DNA for the CDR3: TGTGCCAGCAGGGTGGACAGGGGAAAGGCCGGGGAGCTGTTTTTT.

The table lists this clone with a count of one. CDR3 nucleotides: TGTGCCAGCTCACCAAGGATTGACACTGAAGCTTTCTTT. It encodes CASSPRIDTEAFF. The chain combines TRBV18 with TRBJ1-1; D gene unclear. CDR3 size: 13 residues. In germline, CDR1 is KGHSH, CDR2 LQKENI. Trimming stripped 2 bases from V and 3 bases from J, with 7 bases between.